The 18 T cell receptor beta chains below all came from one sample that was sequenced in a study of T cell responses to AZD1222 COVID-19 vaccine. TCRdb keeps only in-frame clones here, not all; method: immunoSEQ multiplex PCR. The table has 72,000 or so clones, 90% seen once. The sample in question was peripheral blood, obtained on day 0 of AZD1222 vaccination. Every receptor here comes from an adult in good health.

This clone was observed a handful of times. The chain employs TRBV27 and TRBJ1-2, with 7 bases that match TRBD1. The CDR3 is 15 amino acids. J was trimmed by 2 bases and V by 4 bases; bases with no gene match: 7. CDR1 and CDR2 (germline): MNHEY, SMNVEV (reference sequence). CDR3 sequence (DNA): TGTGCCAGCAGTTCAAGGACAGGAGCGAACTATGGCTACACCTTC. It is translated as CASSSRTGANYGYTF.

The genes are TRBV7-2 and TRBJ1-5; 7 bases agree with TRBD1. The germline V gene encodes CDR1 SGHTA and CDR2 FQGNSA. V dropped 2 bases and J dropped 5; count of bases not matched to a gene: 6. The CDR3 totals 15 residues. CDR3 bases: TGTGCCAGCAGCTTAATGGGCAGGGGGGATCAGCCCCAGCATTTT. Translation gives CASSLMGRGDQPQHF.

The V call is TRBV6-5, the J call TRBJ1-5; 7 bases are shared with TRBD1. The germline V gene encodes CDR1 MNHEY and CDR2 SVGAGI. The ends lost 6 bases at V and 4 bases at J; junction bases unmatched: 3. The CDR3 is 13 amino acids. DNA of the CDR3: TGTGCCAGCAGCGCGACAGGGAATCAGCCCCAGCATTTT. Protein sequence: CASSATGNQPQHF.

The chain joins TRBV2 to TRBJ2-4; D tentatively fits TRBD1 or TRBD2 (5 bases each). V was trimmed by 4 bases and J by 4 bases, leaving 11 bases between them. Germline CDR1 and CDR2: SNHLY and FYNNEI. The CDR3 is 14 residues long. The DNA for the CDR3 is TGTGCCAGCAGTGCCCCATGGGGGAAAAACATTCAGTACTTC. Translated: CASSAPWGKNIQYF.

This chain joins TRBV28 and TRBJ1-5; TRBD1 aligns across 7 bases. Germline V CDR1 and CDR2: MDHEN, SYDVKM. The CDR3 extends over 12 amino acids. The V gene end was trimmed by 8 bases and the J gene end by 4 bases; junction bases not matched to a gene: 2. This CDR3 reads CASYRGNQPQHF. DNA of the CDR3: TGTGCCAGCTACAGGGGTAATCAGCCCCAGCATTTT.

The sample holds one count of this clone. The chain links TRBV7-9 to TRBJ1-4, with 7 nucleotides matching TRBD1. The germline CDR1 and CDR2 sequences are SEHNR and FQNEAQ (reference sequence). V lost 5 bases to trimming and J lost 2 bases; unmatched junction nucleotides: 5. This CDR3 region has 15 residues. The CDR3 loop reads CASSAGQATNEKLFF. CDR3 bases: TGTGCCAGCAGCGCCGGACAGGCGACTAATGAAAAACTGTTTTTT.

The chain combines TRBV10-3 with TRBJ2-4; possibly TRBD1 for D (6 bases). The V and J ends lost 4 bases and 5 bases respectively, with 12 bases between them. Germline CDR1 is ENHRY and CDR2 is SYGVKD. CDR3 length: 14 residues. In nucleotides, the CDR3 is TGTGCCATCAGTGTACCAGGGGTGGAAAACATTCAGTACTTC. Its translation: CAISVPGVENIQYF.

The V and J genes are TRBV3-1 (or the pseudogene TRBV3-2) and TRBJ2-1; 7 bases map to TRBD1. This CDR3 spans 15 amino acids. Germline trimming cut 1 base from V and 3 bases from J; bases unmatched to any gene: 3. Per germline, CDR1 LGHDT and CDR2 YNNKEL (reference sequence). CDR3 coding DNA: TGTGCCAGCAGCCAAGCGGGACAGAGCTACAATGAGCAGTTCTTC. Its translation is CASSQAGQSYNEQFF.

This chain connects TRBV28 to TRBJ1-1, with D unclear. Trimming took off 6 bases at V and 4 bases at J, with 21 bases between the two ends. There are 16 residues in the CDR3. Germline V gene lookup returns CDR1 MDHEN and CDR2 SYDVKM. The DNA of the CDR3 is TGTGCCAGCAGCTCCCTCCGACAAGATCGGGTCACTGAAGCTTTCTTT. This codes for CASSSLRQDRVTEAFF.

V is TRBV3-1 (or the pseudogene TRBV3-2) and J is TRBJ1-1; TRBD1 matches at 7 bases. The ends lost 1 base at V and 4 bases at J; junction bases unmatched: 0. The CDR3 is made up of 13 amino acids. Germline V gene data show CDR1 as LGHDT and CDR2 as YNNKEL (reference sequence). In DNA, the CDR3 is TGTGCCAGCAGCCAAGCAGGGGGCACTGAAGCTTTCTTT. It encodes CASSQAGGTEAFF.

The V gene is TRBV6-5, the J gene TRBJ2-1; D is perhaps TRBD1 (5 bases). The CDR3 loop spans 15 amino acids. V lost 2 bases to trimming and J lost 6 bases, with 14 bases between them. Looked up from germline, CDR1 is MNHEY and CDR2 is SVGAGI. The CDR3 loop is CASSYAWGRRNEQFF. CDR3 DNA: TGTGCCAGCAGTTACGCGTGGGGCCGTCGCAATGAGCAGTTCTTC.

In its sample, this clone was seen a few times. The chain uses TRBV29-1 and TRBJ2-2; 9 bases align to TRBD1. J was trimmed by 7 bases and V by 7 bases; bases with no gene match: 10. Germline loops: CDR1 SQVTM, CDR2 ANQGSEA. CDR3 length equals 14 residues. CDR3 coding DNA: TGCAGCGCTTCCCCGGGACAGGGCATCGGGGAGCTGTTTTTT. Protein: CSASPGQGIGELFF.

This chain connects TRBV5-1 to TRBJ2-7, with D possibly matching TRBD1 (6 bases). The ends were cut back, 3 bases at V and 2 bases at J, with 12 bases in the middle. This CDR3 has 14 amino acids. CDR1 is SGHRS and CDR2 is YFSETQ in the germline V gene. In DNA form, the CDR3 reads TGCGCCAGCAGCTGGGGGCGGAATACCTACGAGCAGTACTTC. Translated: CASSWGRNTYEQYF.

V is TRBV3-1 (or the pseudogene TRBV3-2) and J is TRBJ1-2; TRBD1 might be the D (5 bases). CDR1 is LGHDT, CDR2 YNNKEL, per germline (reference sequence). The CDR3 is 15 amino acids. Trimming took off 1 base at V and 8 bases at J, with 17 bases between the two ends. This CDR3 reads CASSQAPDGAGGYTF. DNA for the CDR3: TGTGCCAGCAGCCAAGCTCCAGACGGGGCGGGAGGCTACACCTTC.

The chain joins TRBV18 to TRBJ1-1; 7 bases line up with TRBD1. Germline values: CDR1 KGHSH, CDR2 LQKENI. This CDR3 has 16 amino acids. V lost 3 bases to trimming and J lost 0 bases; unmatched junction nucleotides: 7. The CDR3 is CASSPGQTTVNTEAFF. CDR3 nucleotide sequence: TGTGCCAGCTCACCGGGACAGACAACCGTGAACACTGAAGCTTTCTTT.

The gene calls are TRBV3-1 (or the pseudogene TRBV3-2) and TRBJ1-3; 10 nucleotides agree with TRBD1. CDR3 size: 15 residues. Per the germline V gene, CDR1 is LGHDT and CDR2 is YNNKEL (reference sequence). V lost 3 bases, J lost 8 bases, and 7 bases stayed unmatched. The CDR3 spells CASSHGTGVKDTIYF. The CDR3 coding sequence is TGTGCCAGCAGCCACGGGACAGGGGTGAAGGACACCATATATTTT.

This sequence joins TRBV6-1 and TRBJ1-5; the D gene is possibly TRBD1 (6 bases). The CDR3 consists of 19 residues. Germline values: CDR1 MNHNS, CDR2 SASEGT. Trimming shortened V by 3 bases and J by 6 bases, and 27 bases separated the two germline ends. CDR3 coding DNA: TGTGCCAGCAGTGACCGACACGGTGGGACCGGAGGGGGTTCTCAGCCCCAGCATTTT. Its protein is CASSDRHGGTGGGSQPQHF.

CDR3 DNA sequence: TGTGCCATCAGTGGGACAGGGCAGTATGAGCAGTACTTC. It codes for CAISGTGQYEQYF. The V call is TRBV10-3, the J call TRBJ2-7; TRBD1 aligns across 8 bases. V shed 4 bases, J shed 7 bases, and the junction held 6 bases outside the gene matches. The germline V gene has CDR1 ENHRY and CDR2 SYGVKD. This CDR3 contains 13 residues.